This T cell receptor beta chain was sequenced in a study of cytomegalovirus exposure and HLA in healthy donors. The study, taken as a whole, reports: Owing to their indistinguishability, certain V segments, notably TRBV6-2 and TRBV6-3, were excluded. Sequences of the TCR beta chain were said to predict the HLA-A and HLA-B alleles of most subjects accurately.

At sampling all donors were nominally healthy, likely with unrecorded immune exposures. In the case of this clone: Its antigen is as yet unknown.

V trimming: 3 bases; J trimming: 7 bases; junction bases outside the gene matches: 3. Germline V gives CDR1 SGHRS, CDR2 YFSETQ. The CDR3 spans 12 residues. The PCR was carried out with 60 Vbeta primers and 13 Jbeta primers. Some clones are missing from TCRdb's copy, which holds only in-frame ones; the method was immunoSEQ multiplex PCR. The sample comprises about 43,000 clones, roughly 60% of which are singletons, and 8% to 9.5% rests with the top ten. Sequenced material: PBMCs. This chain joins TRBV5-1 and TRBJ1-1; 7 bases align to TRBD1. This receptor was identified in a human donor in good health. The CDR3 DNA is TGCGCCAGCAGCTACACAGGGGATGAAGCTTTCTTT. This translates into CASSYTGDEAFF.